This T cell receptor (beta chain) was sequenced during a study of shared clonotypes between healthy human individuals. Trimming removed 2 bases from V and 0 bases from J, with 12 bases in between. CDR3 size: 16 residues. The germline CDR1 and CDR2 sequences are SGHRS and YFSETQ. Running of the assay took place at deep level. Per the authors' pipeline: Filtering differed since immunoSEQ provided only junctions, with no quality scores. The table came from immunoSEQ multiplex PCR; TCRdb's copy has only in-frame clones and leaves some out. That table gives V, J and clone size, and the DNA gave D and trimming. The sample yields some 2.4 million clones, approximately 94% seen once.

The sample was naive CD4+ T cells from PBMCs. Subset in this sample: CD45RA+ positively selected. This chain joins TRBV5-1 and TRBJ1-3; maybe TRBD1 (6 bases). This receptor was identified in a man younger than 35 in good health. Some clones in this sample may be carry-over from other donors' samples. CDR3 region: CASSLIQGGSGNTIYF. The CDR3 DNA reads TGCGCCAGCAGCTTAATACAGGGAGGCTCTGGAAACACCATATATTTT.